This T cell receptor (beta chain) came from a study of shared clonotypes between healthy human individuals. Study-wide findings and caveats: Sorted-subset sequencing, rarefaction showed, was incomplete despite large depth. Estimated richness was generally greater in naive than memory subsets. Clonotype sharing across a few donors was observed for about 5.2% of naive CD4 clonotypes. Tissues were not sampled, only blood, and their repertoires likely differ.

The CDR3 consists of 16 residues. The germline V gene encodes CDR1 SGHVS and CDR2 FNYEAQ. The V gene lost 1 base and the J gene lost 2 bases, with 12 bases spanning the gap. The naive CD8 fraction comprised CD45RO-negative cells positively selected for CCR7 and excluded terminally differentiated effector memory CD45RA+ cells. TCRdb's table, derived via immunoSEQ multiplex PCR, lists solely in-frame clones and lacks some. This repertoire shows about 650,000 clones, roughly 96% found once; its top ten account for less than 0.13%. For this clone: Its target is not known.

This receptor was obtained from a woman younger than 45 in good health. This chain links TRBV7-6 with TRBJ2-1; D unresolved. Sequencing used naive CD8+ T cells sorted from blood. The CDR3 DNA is TGTGCCAGCAGCTTAGAGGCCAGAACCACCTACAATGAGCAGTTCTTC. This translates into CASSLEARTTYNEQFF. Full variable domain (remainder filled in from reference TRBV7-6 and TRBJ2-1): GAGVSQSPRYKVTKRGQDVALRCDPISGHVSLYWYRQALGQGPEFLTYFNYEAQQDKSGLPNDRFSAERPEGSISTLTIQRTEQRDSAMYRCASSLEARTTYNEQFFGPGTRLTVL.